This passage covers 9 T cell receptor beta chains from one sample sequenced in a study of cytomegalovirus exposure and HLA in healthy donors. PCR employed 60 Vbeta and 13 Jbeta primers. TCRdb's copy holds only in-frame clones and misses some; the assay was immunoSEQ multiplex PCR. The sample has 150,000 to 200,000 clones, roughly 81% seen once. Material: PBMCs. Receptors originate from a woman aged 18-29 years in good health and CMV-seropositive.

The chain links TRBV6-5 to TRBJ2-2, with 8 bases lining up with TRBD2. There are 14 residues in the CDR3. With 6 bases clipped from V and 4 bases from J, the junction kept 4 bases outside the gene matches. CDR1 is MNHEY, CDR2 SVGAGI, per germline. CDR3 region: CASRRGGSTGELFF. The CDR3 nucleotides are TGTGCCAGCAGACGCGGGGGGAGCACCGGGGAGCTGTTTTTT.

This chain joins TRBV20-1 and TRBJ2-7; D gene ambiguous. This CDR3 spans 11 amino acids. Trimming removed 5 bases at V and 4 bases at J, with 9 bases between. Germline CDR1 DFQATT, CDR2 SNEGSKA (reference sequence). The CDR3 spells CSAARQYEQYF. The CDR3 nucleotides are TGCAGTGCTGCGAGACAATACGAGCAGTACTTC.

The chain carries TRBV27 and TRBJ2-5; a weak D match, TRBD2 (5 bases). CDR3 size: 16 residues. The V end was cut by 1 base, the J end by 7 bases, with 19 bases between. CDR1 is MNHEY, CDR2 SMNVEV, per germline (reference sequence). This chain's CDR3 is CASSLFPNAFRGTQYF. The CDR3 coding sequence is TGTGCCAGCAGTTTATTCCCCAATGCATTTCGGGGGACCCAGTACTTC.

The V call is TRBV6-5, the J call TRBJ2-5; 7 bases agree with TRBD1. Looked up from germline, CDR1 is MNHEY and CDR2 is SVGAGI. The CDR3 sequence is 14 residues long. J gave up 3 bases and V 10 bases, and 11 bases lay outside the gene matches. CDR3 nucleotide sequence: TGTGCCACTACGGACAGGCGAGGAAAAGAGACCCAGTACTTC. Translation gives CATTDRRGKETQYF.

V and J are TRBV19 and TRBJ1-6; 7 nucleotides agree with TRBD1. Trimming at V came to 6 bases and at J to 4 bases, leaving 6 bases not matched to a gene. The CDR3 is 15 amino acids. Per the germline V gene, CDR1 is LNHDA and CDR2 is SQIVND (reference sequence). CDR3 sequence reads: CASSLQGNYNSPLHF. The CDR3 nucleotides read TGTGCCAGTAGCCTACAGGGGAATTATAATTCACCCCTCCACTTT.

The rearrangement joins TRBV19 to TRBJ1-1, with 8 bases that match TRBD1. This CDR3 is 16 amino acids long. Germline loops: CDR1 LNHDA, CDR2 SQIVND (reference sequence). V lost 3 bases to trimming and J lost 5 bases; unmatched junction nucleotides: 11. CDR3 region: CASSINSGQGPTEAFF. DNA of the CDR3: TGTGCCAGTAGTATTAACTCCGGACAGGGTCCGACTGAAGCTTTCTTT.

The chain joins TRBV7-9 to TRBJ2-1, with TRBD2 identical over 11 bases. The CDR3 is 16 residues long. The V gene's germline CDR1 is SEHNR and CDR2 FQNEAQ (reference sequence). V lost 1 base, J lost 4 bases, and 3 bases stayed unmatched. CDR3 amino acids: CASSLGTSGGYNEQFF. CDR3 nucleotides: TGTGCCAGCAGCTTAGGAACTAGCGGGGGATACAATGAGCAGTTCTTC.

The V and J genes are TRBV2 and TRBJ1-2, with 7 bases fitting TRBD1. Per the germline V gene, CDR1 is SNHLY and CDR2 is FYNNEI. V lost 6 bases to trimming and J lost 4 bases; unmatched junction nucleotides: 8. This CDR3 has 14 amino acids. The CDR3 protein is CASSGDRVFYGYTF. The CDR3 DNA is TGTGCCAGCAGCGGCGACAGGGTTTTCTATGGCTACACCTTC.

As to this clone: Different DNA sequences within this sample yield the same CDR3. This rearrangement joins TRBV6-5 to TRBJ1-2; 8 bases are a match to TRBD1. V lost 2 bases and J lost 8; bases outside the gene matches: 4. Germline lookup yields CDR1 MNHEY and CDR2 SVGAGI. The CDR3 totals 13 residues. CDR3 nucleotides: TGTGCCAGCAGTTACGGGACAGGAAGAGGCTACACCTTC. Translating it yields CASSYGTGRGYTF.